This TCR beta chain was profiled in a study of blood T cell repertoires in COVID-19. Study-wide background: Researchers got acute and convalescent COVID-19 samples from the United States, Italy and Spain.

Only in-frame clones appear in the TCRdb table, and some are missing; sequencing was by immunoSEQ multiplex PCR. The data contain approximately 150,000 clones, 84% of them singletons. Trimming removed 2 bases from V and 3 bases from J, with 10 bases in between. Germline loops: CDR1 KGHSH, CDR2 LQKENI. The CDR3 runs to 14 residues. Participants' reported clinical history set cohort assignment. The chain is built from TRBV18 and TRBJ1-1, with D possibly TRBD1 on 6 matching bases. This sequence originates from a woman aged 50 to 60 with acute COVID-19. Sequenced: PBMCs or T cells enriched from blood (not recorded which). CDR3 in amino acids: CASSPSQGDTEAFF. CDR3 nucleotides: TGTGCCAGCTCACCATCACAGGGAGACACTGAAGCTTTCTTT.